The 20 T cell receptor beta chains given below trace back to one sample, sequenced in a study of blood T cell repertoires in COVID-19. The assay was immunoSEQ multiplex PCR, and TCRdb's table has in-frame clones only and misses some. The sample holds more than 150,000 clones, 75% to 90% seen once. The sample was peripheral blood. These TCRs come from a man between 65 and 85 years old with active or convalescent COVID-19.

The CDR3 coding sequence is TGTGCCATCTCGGGACTGACGAGCTCTGGGGCCAACGTCCTGACTTTC. Translated, it gives CAISGLTSSGANVLTF. The chain couples TRBV10-3 to TRBJ2-6; possibly TRBD2 for D (6 bases). Trimming took off 8 bases at V and 0 bases at J, with 14 bases between the two ends. CDR3 length equals 16 residues. The germline gives CDR1 ENHRY, CDR2 SYGVKD.

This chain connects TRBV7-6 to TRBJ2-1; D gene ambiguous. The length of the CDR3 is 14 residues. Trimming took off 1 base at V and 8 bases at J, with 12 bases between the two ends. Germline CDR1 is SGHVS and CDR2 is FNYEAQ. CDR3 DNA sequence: TGTGCCAGCAGCTTAGGCCCGATCGGGTATGAGCAGTTCTTC. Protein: CASSLGPIGYEQFF. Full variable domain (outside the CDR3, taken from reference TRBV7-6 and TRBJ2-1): GAGVSQSPRYKVTKRGQDVALRCDPISGHVSLYWYRQALGQGPEFLTYFNYEAQQDKSGLPNDRFSAERPEGSISTLTIQRTEQRDSAMYRCASSLGPIGYEQFFGPGTRLTVL.

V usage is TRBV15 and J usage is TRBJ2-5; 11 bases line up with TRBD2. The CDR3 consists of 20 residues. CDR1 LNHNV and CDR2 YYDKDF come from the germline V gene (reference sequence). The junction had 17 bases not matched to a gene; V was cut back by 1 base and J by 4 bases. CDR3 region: CATSRGLQRMISGGAETQYF. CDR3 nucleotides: TGTGCCACCAGCAGAGGGTTGCAACGCATGATTAGCGGGGGGGCAGAGACCCAGTACTTC.

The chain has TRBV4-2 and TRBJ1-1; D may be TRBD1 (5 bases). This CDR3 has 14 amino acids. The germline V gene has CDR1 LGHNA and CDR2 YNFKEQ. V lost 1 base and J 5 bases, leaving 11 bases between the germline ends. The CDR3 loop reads CASSQARVETEAFF. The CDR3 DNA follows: TGTGCCAGCAGCCAAGCCAGGGTGGAGACTGAAGCTTTCTTT.

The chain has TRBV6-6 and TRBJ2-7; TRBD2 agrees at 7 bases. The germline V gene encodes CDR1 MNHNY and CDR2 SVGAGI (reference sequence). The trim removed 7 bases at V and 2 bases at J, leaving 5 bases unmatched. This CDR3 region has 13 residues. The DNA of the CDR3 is TGTGCCAGCACCGTAGGACTAGCCTACGAGCAGTACTTC. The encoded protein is CASTVGLAYEQYF.

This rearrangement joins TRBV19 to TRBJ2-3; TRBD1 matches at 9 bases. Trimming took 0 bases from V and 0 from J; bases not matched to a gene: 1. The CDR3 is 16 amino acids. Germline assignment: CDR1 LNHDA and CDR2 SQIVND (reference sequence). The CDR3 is CASSIEDRGSTDTQYF. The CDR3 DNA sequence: TGTGCCAGTAGTATAGAAGACAGGGGGAGCACAGATACGCAGTATTTT.

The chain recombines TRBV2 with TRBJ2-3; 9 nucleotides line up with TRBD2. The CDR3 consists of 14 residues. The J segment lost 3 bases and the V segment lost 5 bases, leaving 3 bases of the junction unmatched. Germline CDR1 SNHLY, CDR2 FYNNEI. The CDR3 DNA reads TGTGCCAGCAGTCGACTAGCGGCTACAGATACGCAGTATTTT. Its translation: CASSRLAATDTQYF.

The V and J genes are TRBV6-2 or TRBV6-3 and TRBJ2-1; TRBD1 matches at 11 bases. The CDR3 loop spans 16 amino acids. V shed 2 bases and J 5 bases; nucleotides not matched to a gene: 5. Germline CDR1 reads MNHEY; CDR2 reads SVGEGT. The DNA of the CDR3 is TGTGCCAGCAGTTACAGGGGACAGGGGGTAAACAATGAGCAGTTCTTC. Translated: CASSYRGQGVNNEQFF.

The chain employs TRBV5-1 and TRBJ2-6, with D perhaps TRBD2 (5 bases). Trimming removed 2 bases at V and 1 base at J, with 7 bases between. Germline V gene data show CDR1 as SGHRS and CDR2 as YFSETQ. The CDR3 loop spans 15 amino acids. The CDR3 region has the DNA TGCGCCAGCAGCTTACCGGGATCTGGGGCCAACGTCCTGACTTTC. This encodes CASSLPGSGANVLTF.

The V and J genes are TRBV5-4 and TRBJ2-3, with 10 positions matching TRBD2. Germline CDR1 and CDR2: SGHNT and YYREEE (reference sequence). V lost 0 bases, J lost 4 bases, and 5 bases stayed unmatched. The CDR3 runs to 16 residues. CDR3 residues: CASSLALAGVADTQYF. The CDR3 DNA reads TGTGCCAGCAGCTTGGCGCTAGCGGGAGTTGCAGATACGCAGTATTTT.

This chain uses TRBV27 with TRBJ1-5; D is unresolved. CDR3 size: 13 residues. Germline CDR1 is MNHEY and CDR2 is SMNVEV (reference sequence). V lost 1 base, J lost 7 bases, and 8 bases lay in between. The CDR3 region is CASSLFDRQPQHF. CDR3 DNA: TGTGCCAGCAGTTTATTTGATCGGCAGCCCCAGCATTTT.

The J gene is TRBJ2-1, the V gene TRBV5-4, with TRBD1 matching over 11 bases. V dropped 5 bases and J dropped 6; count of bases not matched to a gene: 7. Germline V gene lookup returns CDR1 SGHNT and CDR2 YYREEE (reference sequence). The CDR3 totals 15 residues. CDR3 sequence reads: CASRHPGQGGNEQFF. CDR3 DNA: TGTGCCAGCAGACATCCGGGACAGGGGGGCAATGAGCAGTTCTTC.

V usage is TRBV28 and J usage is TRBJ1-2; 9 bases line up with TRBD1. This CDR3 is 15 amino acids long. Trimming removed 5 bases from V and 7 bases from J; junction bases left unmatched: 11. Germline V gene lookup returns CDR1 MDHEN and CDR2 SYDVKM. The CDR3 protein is CASSHGQGTTGGYTF. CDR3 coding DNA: TGTGCCAGCAGTCACGGACAGGGGACGACCGGTGGCTACACCTTC.

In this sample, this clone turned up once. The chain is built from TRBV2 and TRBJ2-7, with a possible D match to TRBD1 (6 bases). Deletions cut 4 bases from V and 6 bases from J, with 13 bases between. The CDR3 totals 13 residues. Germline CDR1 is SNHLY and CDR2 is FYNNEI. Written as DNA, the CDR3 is TGTGCCAGCAGTGCGGCAGGGGATGGCGAGCAGTACTTC. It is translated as CASSAAGDGEQYF.

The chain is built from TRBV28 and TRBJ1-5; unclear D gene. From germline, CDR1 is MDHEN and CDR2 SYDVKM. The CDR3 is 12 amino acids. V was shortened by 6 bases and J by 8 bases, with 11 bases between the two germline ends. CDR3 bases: TGTGCCAGCAGCCCACGGGGTGAGCCCCAGCATTTT. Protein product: CASSPRGEPQHF.

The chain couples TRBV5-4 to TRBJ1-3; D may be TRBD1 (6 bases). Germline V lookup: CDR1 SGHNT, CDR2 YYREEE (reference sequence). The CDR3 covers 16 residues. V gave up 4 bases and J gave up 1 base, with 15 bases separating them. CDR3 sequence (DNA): TGTGCCAGCAGCCCGGAACCTGGACAGTCTGGAAACACCATATATTTT. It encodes CASSPEPGQSGNTIYF.

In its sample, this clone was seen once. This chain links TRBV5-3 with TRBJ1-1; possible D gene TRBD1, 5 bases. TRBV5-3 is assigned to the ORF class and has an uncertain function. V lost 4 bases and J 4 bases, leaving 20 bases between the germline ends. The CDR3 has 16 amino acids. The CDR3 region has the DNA TGTGCCAGAAGCCCGACGGGGACTGGCGGGGGCACTGAAGCTTTCTTT. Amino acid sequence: CARSPTGTGGGTEAFF.

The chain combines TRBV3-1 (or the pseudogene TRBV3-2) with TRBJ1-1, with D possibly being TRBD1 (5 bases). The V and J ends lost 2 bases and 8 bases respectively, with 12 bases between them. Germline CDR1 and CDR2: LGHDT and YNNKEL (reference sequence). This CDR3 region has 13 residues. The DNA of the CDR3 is TGTGCCAGCAGCCAATCAGTATCAGGGGAAGCTTTCTTT. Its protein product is CASSQSVSGEAFF.

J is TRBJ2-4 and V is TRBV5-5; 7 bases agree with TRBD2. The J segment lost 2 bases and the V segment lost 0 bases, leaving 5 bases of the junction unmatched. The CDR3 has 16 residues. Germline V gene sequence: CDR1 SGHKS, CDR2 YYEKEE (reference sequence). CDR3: CASSLERAGPKNIQYF. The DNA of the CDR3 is TGTGCCAGCAGCTTGGAACGAGCGGGACCCAAAAACATTCAGTACTTC.

DNA for the CDR3: TGTGCCAGCAGCTCCGGGACAGGGGTTACAGATACGCAGTATTTT. Protein: CASSSGTGVTDTQYF. The chain carries TRBV11-3 and TRBJ2-3; 10 bases map to TRBD1. The V and J ends lost 4 bases and 3 bases, in that order; junction bases with no gene match: 4. Per the germline V gene, CDR1 is SGHNT and CDR2 is YENEEA. The CDR3 has 15 residues.